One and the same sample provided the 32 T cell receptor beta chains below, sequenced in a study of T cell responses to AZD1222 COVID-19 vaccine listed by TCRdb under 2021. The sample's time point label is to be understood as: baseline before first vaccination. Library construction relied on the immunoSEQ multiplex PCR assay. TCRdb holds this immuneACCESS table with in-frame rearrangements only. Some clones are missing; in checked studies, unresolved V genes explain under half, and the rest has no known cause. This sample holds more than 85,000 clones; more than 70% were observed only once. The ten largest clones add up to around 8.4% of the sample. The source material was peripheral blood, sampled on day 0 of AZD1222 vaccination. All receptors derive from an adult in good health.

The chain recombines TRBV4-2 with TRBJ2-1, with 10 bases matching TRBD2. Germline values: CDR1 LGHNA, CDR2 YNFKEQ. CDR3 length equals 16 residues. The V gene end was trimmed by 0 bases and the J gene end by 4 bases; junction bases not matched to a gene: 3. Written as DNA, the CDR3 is TGTGCCAGCAGCCAAGATGGAGCGGGAGGGTACAATGAGCAGTTCTTC. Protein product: CASSQDGAGGYNEQFF.

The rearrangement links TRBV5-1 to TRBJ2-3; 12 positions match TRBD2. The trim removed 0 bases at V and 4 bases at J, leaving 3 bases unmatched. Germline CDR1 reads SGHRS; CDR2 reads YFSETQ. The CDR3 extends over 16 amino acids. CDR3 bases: TGCGCCAGCAGCTTGGGACTAGCGGGAGCCTCAGATACGCAGTATTTT. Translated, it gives CASSLGLAGASDTQYF.

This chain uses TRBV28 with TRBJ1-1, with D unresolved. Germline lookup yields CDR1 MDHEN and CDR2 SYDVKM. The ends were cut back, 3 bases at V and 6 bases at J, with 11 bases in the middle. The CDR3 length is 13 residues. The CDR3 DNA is TGTGCCAGCAGTTTTTCCCTCTGGCCTGAAGCTTTCTTT. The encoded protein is CASSFSLWPEAFF.

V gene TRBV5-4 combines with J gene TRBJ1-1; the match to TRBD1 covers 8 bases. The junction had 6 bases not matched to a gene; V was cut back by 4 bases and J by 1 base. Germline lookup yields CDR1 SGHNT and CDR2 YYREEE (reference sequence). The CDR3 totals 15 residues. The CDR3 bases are TGTGCCAGCAGCCCCCGACAGGGGCAGAACACTGAAGCTTTCTTT. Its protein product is CASSPRQGQNTEAFF. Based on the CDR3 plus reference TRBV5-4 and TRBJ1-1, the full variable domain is ETGVTQSPTHLIKTRGQQVTLRCSSQSGHNTVSWYQQALGQGPQFIFQYYREEENGRGNFPPRFSGLQFPNYSSELNVNALELDDSALYLCASSPRQGQNTEAFFGQGTRLTVV.

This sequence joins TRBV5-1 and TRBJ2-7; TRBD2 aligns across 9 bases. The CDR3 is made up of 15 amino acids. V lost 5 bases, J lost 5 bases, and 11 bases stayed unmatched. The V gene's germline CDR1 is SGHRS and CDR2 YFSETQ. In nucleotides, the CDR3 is TGCGCCAGCAGACACATAGCGGGAGAGTGGAACGAGCAGTACTTC. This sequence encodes CASRHIAGEWNEQYF. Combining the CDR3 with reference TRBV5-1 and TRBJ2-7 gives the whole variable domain KAGVTQTPRYLIKTRGQQVTLSCSPISGHRSVSWYQQTPGQGLQFLFEYFSETQRNKGNFPGRFSGRQFSNSRSEMNVSTLELGDSALYLCASRHIAGEWNEQYFGPGTRLTVT.

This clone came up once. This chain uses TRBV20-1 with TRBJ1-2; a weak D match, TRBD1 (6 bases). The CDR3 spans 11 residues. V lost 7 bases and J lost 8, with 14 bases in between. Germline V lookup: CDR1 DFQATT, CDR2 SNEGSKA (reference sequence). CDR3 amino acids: CSGAGVSGYTF. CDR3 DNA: TGCAGTGGGGCAGGGGTTAGCGGCTACACCTTC.

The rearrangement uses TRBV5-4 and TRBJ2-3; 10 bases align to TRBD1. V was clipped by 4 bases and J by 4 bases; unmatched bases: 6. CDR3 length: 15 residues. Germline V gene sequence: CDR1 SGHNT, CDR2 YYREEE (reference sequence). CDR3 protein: CASSPRTGGADTQYF. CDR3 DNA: TGTGCCAGCAGCCCCCGGACAGGGGGAGCAGATACGCAGTATTTT.

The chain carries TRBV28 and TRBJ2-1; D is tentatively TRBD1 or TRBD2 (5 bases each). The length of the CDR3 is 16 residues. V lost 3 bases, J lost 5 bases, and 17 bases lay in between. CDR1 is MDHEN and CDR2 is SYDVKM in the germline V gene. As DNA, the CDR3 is TGTGCCAGCAGTTTCGGGGCGGCGGCTAAGGACAATGAGCAGTTCTTC. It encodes CASSFGAAAKDNEQFF.

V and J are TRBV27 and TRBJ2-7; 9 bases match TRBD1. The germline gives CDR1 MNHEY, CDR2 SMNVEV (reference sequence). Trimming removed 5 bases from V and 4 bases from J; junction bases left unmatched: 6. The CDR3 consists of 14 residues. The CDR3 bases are TGTGCCAGCAGTACCGAACAGGGGGCGTACGAGCAGTACTTC. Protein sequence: CASSTEQGAYEQYF.

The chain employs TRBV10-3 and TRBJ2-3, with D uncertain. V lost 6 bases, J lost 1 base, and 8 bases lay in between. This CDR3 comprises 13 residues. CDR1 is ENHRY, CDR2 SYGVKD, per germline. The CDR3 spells CAIRTVGTDTQYF. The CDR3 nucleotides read TGTGCCATCAGAACCGTGGGCACAGATACGCAGTATTTT.

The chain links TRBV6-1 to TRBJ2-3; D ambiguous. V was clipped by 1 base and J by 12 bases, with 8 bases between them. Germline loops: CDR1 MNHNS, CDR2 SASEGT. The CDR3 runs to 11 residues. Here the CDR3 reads CASSEGIPQYF. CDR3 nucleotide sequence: TGTGCCAGCAGTGAAGGCATCCCACAGTATTTT.

CDR3 loop: CASSQDSVNTEAFF. CDR3 sequence (DNA): TGCGCCAGCAGCCAGGACAGTGTGAACACTGAAGCTTTCTTT. The genes are TRBV5-1 and TRBJ1-1, with D perhaps matching TRBD1 (6 bases). V shed 4 bases and J shed 0 bases, with 10 bases lying between them. This CDR3 has 14 residues. Germline V CDR1 and CDR2: SGHRS, YFSETQ. Using reference TRBV5-1 and TRBJ1-1 for the parts outside the CDR3, the full variable domain is KAGVTQTPRYLIKTRGQQVTLSCSPISGHRSVSWYQQTPGQGLQFLFEYFSETQRNKGNFPGRFSGRQFSNSRSEMNVSTLELGDSALYLCASSQDSVNTEAFFGQGTRLTVV.

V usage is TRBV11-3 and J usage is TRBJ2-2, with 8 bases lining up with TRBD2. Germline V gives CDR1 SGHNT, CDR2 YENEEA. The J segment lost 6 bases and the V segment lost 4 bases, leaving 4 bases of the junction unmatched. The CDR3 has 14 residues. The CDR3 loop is CASSSPGLAGELFF. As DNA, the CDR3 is TGTGCCAGCAGCTCCCCGGGACTAGCCGGGGAGCTGTTTTTT.

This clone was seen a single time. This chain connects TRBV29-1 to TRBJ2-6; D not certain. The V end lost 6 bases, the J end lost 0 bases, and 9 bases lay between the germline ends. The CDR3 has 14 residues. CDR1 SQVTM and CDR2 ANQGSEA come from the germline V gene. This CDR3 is CSVGINSGANVLTF. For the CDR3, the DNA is TGCAGCGTGGGCATAAACTCTGGGGCCAACGTCCTGACTTTC.

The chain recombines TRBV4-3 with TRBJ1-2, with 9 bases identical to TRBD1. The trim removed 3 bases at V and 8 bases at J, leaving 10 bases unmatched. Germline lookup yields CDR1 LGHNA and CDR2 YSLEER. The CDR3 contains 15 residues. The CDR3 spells CASSHPRDRANGYTF. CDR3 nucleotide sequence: TGCGCCAGCAGCCACCCCCGGGACAGGGCCAACGGCTACACCTTC.

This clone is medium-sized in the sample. CDR3 protein: CASSYGGTAYSNQPQHF. The CDR3 region has the DNA TGTGCCAGCAGTTACGGAGGGACAGCATATAGCAATCAGCCCCAGCATTTT. The rearrangement joins TRBV6-2 or TRBV6-3 to TRBJ1-5; TRBD1 agrees at 7 bases. Per germline, CDR1 MNHEY and CDR2 SVGEGT. The ends lost 2 bases at V and 0 bases at J; junction bases unmatched: 7. This CDR3 has 17 amino acids.

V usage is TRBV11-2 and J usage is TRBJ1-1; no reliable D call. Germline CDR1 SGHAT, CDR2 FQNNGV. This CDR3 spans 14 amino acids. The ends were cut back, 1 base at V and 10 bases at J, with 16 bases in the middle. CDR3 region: CASSLAGRLDVAFF. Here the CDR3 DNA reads TGTGCCAGCAGCTTAGCAGGCAGGTTGGACGTAGCTTTCTTT.

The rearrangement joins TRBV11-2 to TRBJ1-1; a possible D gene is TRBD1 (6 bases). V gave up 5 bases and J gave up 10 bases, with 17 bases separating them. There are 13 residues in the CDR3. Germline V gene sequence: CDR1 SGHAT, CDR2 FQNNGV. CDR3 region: CASSPGGMVGAFF. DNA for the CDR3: TGTGCCAGCAGCCCGGGGGGCATGGTTGGAGCTTTCTTT.

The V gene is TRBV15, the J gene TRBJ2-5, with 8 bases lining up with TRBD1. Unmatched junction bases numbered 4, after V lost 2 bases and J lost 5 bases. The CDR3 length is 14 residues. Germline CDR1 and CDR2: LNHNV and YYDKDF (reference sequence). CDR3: CATSRPGQGETQYF. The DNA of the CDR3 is TGTGCCACCAGCAGACCAGGACAGGGTGAGACCCAGTACTTC.

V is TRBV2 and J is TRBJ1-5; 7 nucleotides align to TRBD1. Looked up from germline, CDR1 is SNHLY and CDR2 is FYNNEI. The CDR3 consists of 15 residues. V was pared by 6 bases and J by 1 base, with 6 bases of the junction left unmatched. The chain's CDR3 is CASRGQTGSNQPQHF. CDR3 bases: TGTGCCAGCAGGGGTCAGACAGGGAGCAATCAGCCCCAGCATTTT.

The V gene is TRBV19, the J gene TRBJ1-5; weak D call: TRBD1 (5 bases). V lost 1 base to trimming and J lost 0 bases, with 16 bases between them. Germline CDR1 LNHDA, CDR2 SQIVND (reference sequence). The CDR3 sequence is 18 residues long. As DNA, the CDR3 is TGTGCCAGTAGTATAGTTATGTTGAGAGGGGCTAGCAATCAGCCCCAGCATTTT. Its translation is CASSIVMLRGASNQPQHF. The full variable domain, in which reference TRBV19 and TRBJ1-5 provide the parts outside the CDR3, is DGGITQSPKYLFRKEGQNVTLSCEQNLNHDAMYWYRQDPGQGLRLIYYSQIVNDFQKGDIAEGYSVSREKKESFPLTVTSAQKNPTAFYLCASSIVMLRGASNQPQHFGDGTRLSIL.

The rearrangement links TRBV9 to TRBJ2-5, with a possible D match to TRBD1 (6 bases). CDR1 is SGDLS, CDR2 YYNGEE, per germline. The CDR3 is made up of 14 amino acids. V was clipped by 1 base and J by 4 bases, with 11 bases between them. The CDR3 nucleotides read TGTGCCAGCAGCGTAATGGGGGCGGGAGAGACCCAGTACTTC. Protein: CASSVMGAGETQYF.

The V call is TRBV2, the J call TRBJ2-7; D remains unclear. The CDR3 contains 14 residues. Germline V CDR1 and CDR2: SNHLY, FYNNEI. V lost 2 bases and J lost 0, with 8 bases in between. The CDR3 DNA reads TGTGCCAGCAGTGAAACAAGCTTCTCCTACGAGCAGTACTTC. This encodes CASSETSFSYEQYF.

The CDR3, as DNA: TGTGCCAGCAGATTACAGGGGGAGAACACTGAAGCTTTCTTT. Translated: CASRLQGENTEAFF. The chain employs TRBV28 and TRBJ1-1; TRBD1 aligns across 8 bases. V shed 6 bases, J shed 1 base, and the junction held 4 bases outside the gene matches. Germline loops: CDR1 MDHEN, CDR2 SYDVKM. CDR3 size: 14 residues.

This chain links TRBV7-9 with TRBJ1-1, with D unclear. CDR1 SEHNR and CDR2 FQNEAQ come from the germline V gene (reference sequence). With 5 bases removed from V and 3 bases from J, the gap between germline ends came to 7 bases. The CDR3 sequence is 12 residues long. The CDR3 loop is CASSDDDTEAFF. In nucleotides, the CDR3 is TGTGCCAGCAGCGATGACGACACTGAAGCTTTCTTT.

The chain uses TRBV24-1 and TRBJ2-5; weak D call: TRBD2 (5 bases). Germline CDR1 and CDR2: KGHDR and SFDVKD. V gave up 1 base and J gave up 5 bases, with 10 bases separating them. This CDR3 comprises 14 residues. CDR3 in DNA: TGTGCCACCAGTGATTTCGGGGATGGGGAGACCCAGTACTTC. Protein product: CATSDFGDGETQYF.

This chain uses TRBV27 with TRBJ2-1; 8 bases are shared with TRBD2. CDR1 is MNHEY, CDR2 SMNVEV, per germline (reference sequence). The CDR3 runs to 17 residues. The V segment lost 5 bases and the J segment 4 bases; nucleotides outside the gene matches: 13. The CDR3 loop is CASSPAFGGDFYNEQFF. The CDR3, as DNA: TGTGCCAGCAGTCCCGCGTTCGGGGGGGACTTTTACAATGAGCAGTTCTTC.

The CDR3 nucleotides read TGCAGCGCCGCACAGGGGTTCAATCAGCCCCAGCATTTT. Its translation is CSAAQGFNQPQHF. The gene calls are TRBV29-1 and TRBJ1-5, with 7 bases identical to TRBD1. J gave up 3 bases and V 7 bases, and 6 bases lay outside the gene matches. Per germline, CDR1 SQVTM and CDR2 ANQGSEA. This CDR3 comprises 13 residues.

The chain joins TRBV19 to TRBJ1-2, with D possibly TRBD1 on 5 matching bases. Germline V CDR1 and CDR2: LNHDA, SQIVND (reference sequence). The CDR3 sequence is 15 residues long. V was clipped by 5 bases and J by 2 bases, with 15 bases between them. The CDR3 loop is CASSPVRGLNYGYTF. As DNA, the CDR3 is TGTGCCAGTAGTCCTGTTCGGGGACTGAACTATGGCTACACCTTC.

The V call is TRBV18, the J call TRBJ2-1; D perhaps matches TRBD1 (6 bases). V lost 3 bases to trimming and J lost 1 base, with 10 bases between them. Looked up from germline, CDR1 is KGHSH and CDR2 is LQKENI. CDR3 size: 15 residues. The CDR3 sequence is CASSPRQASYNEQFF. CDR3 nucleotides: TGTGCCAGCTCACCTCGACAGGCGTCCTACAATGAGCAGTTCTTC.

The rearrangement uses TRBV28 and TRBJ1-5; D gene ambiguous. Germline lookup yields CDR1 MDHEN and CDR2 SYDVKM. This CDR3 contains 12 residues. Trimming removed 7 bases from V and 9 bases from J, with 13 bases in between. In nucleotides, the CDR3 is TGTGCCAGCACACGCCCAACATTGCCCCAGCATTTT. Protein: CASTRPTLPQHF. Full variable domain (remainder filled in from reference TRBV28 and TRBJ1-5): DVKVTQSSRYLVKRTGEKVFLECVQDMDHENMFWYRQDPGLGLRLIYFSYDVKMKEKGDIPEGYSVSREKKERFSLILESASTNQTSMYLCASTRPTLPQHFGDGTRLSIL.

The CDR3 loop reads CASSGGVSYEQFF. The CDR3 region has the DNA TGTGCCAGCAGTGGGGGGGTCAGCTATGAGCAGTTCTTC. The rearrangement joins TRBV2 to TRBJ2-1; weak D call: TRBD2 (6 bases). V shed 4 bases and J shed 8 bases, with 12 bases lying between them. The CDR3 has 13 amino acids. CDR1 and CDR2 from the germline V gene are SNHLY and FYNNEI.